This TCR beta chain comes out of a study of T cell responses to AZD1222 COVID-19 vaccine. Study-level points and caveats: Repertoire collection took place solely once the T cell response had peaked. Two doses of AZD1222 preceded a rise in Spike-specific TCR breadth and depth. Most donors were white British and more were female, and clonal diversity was possibly underestimated. Spike was spanned by vaccine-associated CD4 TCRs, with dominance at 160-218 and 743-854.

Regarding this clone: Its matching antigen is unknown.

Measured with immunoSEQ multiplex PCR; TCRdb has only the in-frame clones, and not every one. The top ten hold less than 3.5% of the sample, which has about 150,000 clones, roughly 90% seen once. The source material was peripheral blood, sampled 28 days after the second AZD1222 dose. This clonotype originated in an adult who received the AZD1222 COVID-19 vaccine.

CDR3 sequence reads: CASSPGLAGGLSYEQYF. The DNA of the CDR3 is TGTGCCAGCAGTCCAGGACTAGCGGGAGGACTCTCCTACGAGCAGTACTTC. The chain joins TRBV6-6 to TRBJ2-7; 14 positions agree with TRBD2. The CDR3 covers 17 residues. J lost 0 bases, V lost 5 bases, and 6 bases had no gene match. CDR1 is MNHNY, CDR2 SVGAGI, per germline (reference sequence).